The present entry profiles one T cell receptor beta chain with its context. Its antigen is unidentified. The data derive from a study of vaccination and CD4 T cells after COVID-19. Indicated treatment: roughly ten-day PBMC culture with coronavirus spike peptide pools or control peptides (ViraFEST assay). CD4+ T lymphocytes from the unexposed donor were collected before the COVID-19 pandemic (2011-2018). The CDR3 loop spans 16 amino acids. The V and J ends lost 8 bases and 1 base, in that order; junction bases with no gene match: 12. Germline assignment: CDR1 MNHNS and CDR2 SASEGT. At the Johns Hopkins FTIC core, DNA taken from cultured CD4+ T cells was sequenced by way of the Oncomine TCR Beta short-read assay. TCRdb used MiXCR to reprocess the PCR reads, holding one entry per CDR3 protein. The profile shows under 8,500 distinct CDR3 sequences, approximately 50% of them singletons.

The origin of this receptor is a human donor in good health. The sample comprised CD4+ T cells from blood, cultured in vitro. The chain combines TRBV6-1 with TRBJ2-7; 9 bases are shared with TRBD1. This chain's CDR3 is CASGGQGQARSYEQYF. CDR3 bases: TGTGCCAGCGGCGGACAGGGGCAAGCGCGATCCTACGAGCAGTACTTC.